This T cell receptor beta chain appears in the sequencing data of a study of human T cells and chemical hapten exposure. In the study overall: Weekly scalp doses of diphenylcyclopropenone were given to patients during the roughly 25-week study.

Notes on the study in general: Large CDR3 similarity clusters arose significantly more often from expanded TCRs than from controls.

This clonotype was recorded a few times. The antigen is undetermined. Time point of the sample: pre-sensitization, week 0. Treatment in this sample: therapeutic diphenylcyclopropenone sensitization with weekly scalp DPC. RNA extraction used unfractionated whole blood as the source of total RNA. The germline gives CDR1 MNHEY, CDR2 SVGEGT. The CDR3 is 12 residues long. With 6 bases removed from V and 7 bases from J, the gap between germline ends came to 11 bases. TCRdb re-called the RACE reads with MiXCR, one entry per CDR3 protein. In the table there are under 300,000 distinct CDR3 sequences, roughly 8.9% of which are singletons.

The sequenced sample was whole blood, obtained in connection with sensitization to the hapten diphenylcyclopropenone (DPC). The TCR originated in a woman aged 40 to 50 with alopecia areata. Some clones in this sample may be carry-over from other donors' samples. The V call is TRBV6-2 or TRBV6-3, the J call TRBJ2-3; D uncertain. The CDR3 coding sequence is TGTGCCAGCAGCGAAGCCTGGAATACGCAGTATTTT. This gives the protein CASSEAWNTQYF.